This TCR beta chain was recorded in a study of T cell responses to AZD1222 COVID-19 vaccine. The CDR3 sequence is 14 residues long. CDR1 SGHTA and CDR2 FQGNSA come from the germline V gene. J was trimmed by 1 base and V by 5 bases; bases with no gene match: 2. Sequencing was performed with immunoSEQ multiplex PCR; in TCRdb, only in-frame clones are kept and a portion is missing. The sample carries 90,000 to 120,000 clones, more than 85% recorded once. The chain couples TRBV7-2 to TRBJ1-5; TRBD1 aligns across 7 bases. The receptor was isolated from an adult in good health. Material: peripheral blood, obtained on day 0 of AZD1222 vaccination. The CDR3 loop is CASSLTGSNQPQHF. The DNA for the CDR3 is TGTGCCAGCAGCCTGACAGGGAGCAATCAGCCCCAGCATTTT.